Listed below are T cell receptor beta chains from one sample, sequenced in a study of spatial heterogeneity in lung cancer. TCRdb redid the calling of the 5' RACE reads with MiXCR, one entry per CDR3 protein. Of about 94,000 distinct CDR3 sequences listed, roughly a fifth are singletons. Sequenced here: PBMCs, sampled at follow-up. Receptors originate from a male donor with early-stage non-small cell lung cancer. The CDR3 runs from the conserved cysteine through the conserved F or W. A D gene is named only where the DNA matches it firmly. Clone size, where shown, is once, few, many, or a class for clones that have expanded.

TRBV4-2,few,-,TRBJ2-3,CASSQDLPQAKLLDTQYF,TGTGCCAGCAGCCAAGATCTCCCCCAAGCGAAGTTGTTAGATACGCAGTATTTT
TRBV5-1,-,-,TRBJ1-1,CASSLVGTGNTEAFF,TGCGCCAGCAGCTTGGTTGGGACGGGGAACACTGAAGCTTTCTTT
TRBV2,-,TRBD1,TRBJ2-1,CASSEYGTGDEQFF,TGTGCCAGCAGTGAATACGGGACAGGGGATGAGCAGTTCTTC
TRBV23-1,few,TRBD1,TRBJ2-3,CASSQSKRDRDTQYF,TGCGCCAGCAGTCAATCGAAAAGGGACAGGGATACGCAGTATTTT
TRBV30,-,-,TRBJ2-1,CAWSVYGSHFNEQFF,TGTGCCTGGAGTGTATACGGGAGTCATTTCAATGAGCAGTTCTTC
TRBV2,few,-,TRBJ2-4,CASSALLDRSIAKNIQYF,TGTGCCAGCAGTGCCCTCTTGGACCGATCTATAGCCAAAAACATTCAGTACTTC
TRBV29-1,few,TRBD2,TRBJ2-2,CSVEGTSDNTGELFF,TGCAGCGTTGAAGGGACTAGCGATAACACCGGGGAGCTGTTTTTT
TRBV18,-,-,TRBJ1-5,CASSTQGNQPQHF,TGTGCCAGCTCAACCCAGGGTAATCAGCCCCAGCATTTT
TRBV6-2/TRBV6-3,-,TRBD2,TRBJ2-3,CASSYNAGGTDTQYF,TGTGCCAGCAGTTACAATGCGGGAGGAACAGATACGCAGTATTTT
TRBV20-1,-,-,TRBJ2-1,CSAREGAENNEQFF,TGCAGTGCTAGAGAGGGGGCCGAAAACAATGAGCAGTTCTTC
TRBV7-8,few,-,TRBJ2-1,CASRPLIRDFQVEQFF,TGTGCCAGCAGACCCCTGATCCGGGACTTTCAGGTTGAGCAGTTCTTC
TRBV4-1,-,-,TRBJ2-1,CASSQDGQLYNEQFF,TGCGCCAGCAGCCAAGACGGACAGCTATACAATGAGCAGTTCTTC
TRBV7-9,-,TRBD2,TRBJ2-7,CASSSRSFASGTEQYF,TGTGCCAGCAGCTCCCGGTCGTTTGCTAGCGGTACTGAGCAGTACTTC
TRBV29-1,many,TRBD1,TRBJ1-1,CSVGQGNTEAFF,TGCAGCGTGGGACAGGGGAACACTGAAGCTTTCTTT
TRBV6-6,-,TRBD2,TRBJ2-2,CASSYSLAGERELFF,TGTGCCAGCAGTTACTCACTAGCGGGAGAAAGGGAGCTGTTTTTT
TRBV5-4,-,-,TRBJ1-2,CASSFSEYGYTF,TGTGCCAGCAGCTTTTCAGAGTATGGCTACACCTTC
TRBV19,-,TRBD1,TRBJ2-5,CASSLRQGLQETQYF,TGTGCCAGTAGTCTCCGACAGGGCCTACAAGAGACCCAGTACTTC
TRBV7-8,-,-,TRBJ2-5,CASSLGAGVANRETQYF,TGTGCCAGCAGCTTAGGCGCCGGGGTAGCGAATCGGGAGACCCAGTACTTC
TRBV7-9,-,-,TRBJ2-2,CASSPSYSGELFF,TGTGCCAGCAGCCCATCTTATTCCGGGGAGCTGTTTTTT
TRBV4-1,few,-,TRBJ1-4,CASRMGQDEKLFF,TGCGCCAGCAGGATGGGGCAGGATGAAAAACTGTTTTTT
TRBV12-3/TRBV12-4,few,TRBD1,TRBJ2-1,CASSRRRDRGNNEQFF,TGTGCCAGCAGCCGACGCCGGGACAGGGGGAACAATGAGCAGTTCTTC
TRBV20-1,-,-,TRBJ2-1,CSAAPGTRSYNEQFF,TGCAGTGCCGCACCCGGGACCCGCTCCTACAATGAGCAGTTCTTC
TRBV5-8,few,-,TRBJ1-1,CASSLGWALTEAFF,TGTGCCAGCAGCTTGGGTTGGGCCCTCACTGAAGCTTTCTTT
TRBV7-2,many,-,TRBJ1-4,CASSPGGVNEKLFF,TGTGCCAGCAGCCCCGGGGGGGTTAATGAAAAACTGTTTTTT
TRBV4-2,many,-,TRBJ2-3,CASSQEPRITDTQYF,TGTGCCAGCAGCCAAGAGCCTAGAATCACAGATACGCAGTATTTT
TRBV7-3,-,TRBD2,TRBJ2-3,CASSLTGLGSTDTQYF,TGTGCCAGCAGCTTAACGGGACTAGGGAGCACAGATACGCAGTATTTT
TRBV20-1,-,TRBD2,TRBJ2-3,CSAREWASGDSIDTQYF,TGCAGTGCTAGAGAATGGGCTAGCGGGGATAGCATAGATACGCAGTATTTT
TRBV7-9,few,TRBD1,TRBJ1-1,CASSGAGTAREAFF,TGTGCCAGCAGCGGAGCCGGGACAGCTCGTGAAGCTTTCTTT
TRBV7-3,few,-,TRBJ2-1,CASSRYSNNEQFF,TGTGCCAGCAGCCGTTACTCTAACAATGAGCAGTTCTTC
TRBV10-1,-,-,TRBJ2-3,CASSESTRGGPDTQYF,TGCGCCAGCAGTGAGTCGACACGTGGGGGACCAGATACGCAGTATTTT
TRBV7-7,many,TRBD2,TRBJ2-5,CASSIGLAGVETQYF,TGTGCCAGCAGCATAGGACTAGCGGGAGTAGAGACCCAGTACTTC
TRBV7-8,few,-,TRBJ2-5,CASSLAAGGRETQYF,TGTGCCAGCAGCTTAGCGGCCGGGGGCCGGGAGACCCAGTACTTC
TRBV7-6,many,TRBD2,TRBJ2-7,CASSESGGGSYEQYF,TGTGCCAGCAGCGAGAGTGGCGGGGGATCCTACGAGCAGTACTTC
TRBV24-1,many,TRBD1,TRBJ1-3,CATSDLRVPGQAPTGNTIYF,TGTGCCACCAGTGATTTGCGGGTCCCGGGACAGGCTCCCACTGGAAACACCATATATTTT
TRBV21-1,few,-,TRBJ2-3,CASSNFRQHTDTQYF,TGTGCCAGCAGCAATTTCCGACAGCACACAGATACGCAGTATTTT
TRBV7-3,few,-,TRBJ1-1,CASSGGPNTEAFF,TGTGCCAGCAGCGGGGGGCCTAACACTGAAGCTTTCTTT
TRBV12-3/TRBV12-4,many,-,TRBJ1-6,CASSLAGNSPLHF,TGTGCCAGCAGTTTAGCGGGTAATTCACCCCTCCACTTT
TRBV6-2/TRBV6-3,-,-,TRBJ1-6,CASSFGGTLHF,TGTGCCAGCAGTTTCGGGGGGACCCTCCACTTT
TRBV7-9,-,-,TRBJ1-4,CASSPEGPRVLFF,TGTGCCAGCAGCCCTGAAGGTCCTCGTGTACTGTTTTTT
TRBV10-3,-,-,TRBJ1-2,CAISEEGEGYTF,TGTGCCATCAGTGAGGAGGGAGAGGGCTACACCTTC
TRBV27,many,TRBD2,TRBJ2-2,CASMLAGGVVGELFF,TGTGCCAGCATGCTAGCGGGAGGCGTGGTGGGGGAGCTGTTTTTT
TRBV7-2,-,-,TRBJ1-6,CASSLLGTQNSPLHF,TGTGCCAGCAGCTTGTTAGGGACACAGAATTCACCCCTCCACTTT
TRBV19,many,-,TRBJ1-1,CASVAKTLNTEAFF,TGTGCCAGTGTCGCGAAGACCCTAAACACTGAAGCTTTCTTT
TRBV29-1,-,TRBD2,TRBJ2-1,CSVGDYPEQFF,TGCAGCGTTGGGGACTACCCTGAGCAGTTCTTC
TRBV30,-,TRBD2,TRBJ2-7,CAWERSGSYEQYF,TGTGCCTGGGAGCGTAGCGGGAGCTACGAGCAGTACTTC
TRBV12-3/TRBV12-4,-,-,TRBJ1-1,CASSLHPTNTEAFF,TGTGCCAGCAGTTTACATCCGACGAACACTGAAGCTTTCTTT
TRBV3-1,-,TRBD2,TRBJ2-3,CASSQRTSGRGDTQYF,TGTGCCAGCAGCCAGAGGACTAGCGGGAGAGGGGATACGCAGTATTTT
TRBV20-1,-,-,TRBJ2-3,CSARLASESTDTQYF,TGCAGTGCTAGGTTGGCTAGCGAGAGCACAGATACGCAGTATTTT
TRBV7-9,many,-,TRBJ2-7,CASSPGYEQYF,TGTGCCAGCAGCCCAGGATACGAGCAGTACTTC
TRBV24-1,few,-,TRBJ2-1,CATRGLYNEQFF,TGTGCCACCAGGGGGCTGTACAATGAGCAGTTCTTC
TRBV6-5,few,-,TRBJ1-5,CASRGGDNQPQHF,TGTGCCAGCAGAGGGGGAGACAATCAGCCCCAGCATTTT
TRBV29-1,-,-,TRBJ2-2,CSVQGTTGELFF,TGCAGCGTTCAGGGAACCACCGGGGAGCTGTTTTTT
TRBV19,few,-,TRBJ2-1,CASSMTASSYNEQFF,TGTGCCAGTAGTATGACAGCCTCCTCCTACAATGAGCAGTTCTTC